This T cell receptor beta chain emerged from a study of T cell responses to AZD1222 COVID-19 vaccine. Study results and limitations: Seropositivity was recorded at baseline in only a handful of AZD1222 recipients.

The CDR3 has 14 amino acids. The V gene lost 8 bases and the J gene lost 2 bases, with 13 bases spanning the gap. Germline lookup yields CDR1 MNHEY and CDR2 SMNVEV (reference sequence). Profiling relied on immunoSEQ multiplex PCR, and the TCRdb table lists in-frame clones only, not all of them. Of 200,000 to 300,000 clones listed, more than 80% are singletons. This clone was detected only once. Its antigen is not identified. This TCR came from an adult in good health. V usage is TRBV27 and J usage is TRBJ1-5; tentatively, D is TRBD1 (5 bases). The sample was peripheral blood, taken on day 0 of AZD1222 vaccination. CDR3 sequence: CASGWSRGNQPQHF. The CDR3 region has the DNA TGTGCCAGCGGTTGGAGCAGGGGCAATCAGCCCCAGCATTTT.